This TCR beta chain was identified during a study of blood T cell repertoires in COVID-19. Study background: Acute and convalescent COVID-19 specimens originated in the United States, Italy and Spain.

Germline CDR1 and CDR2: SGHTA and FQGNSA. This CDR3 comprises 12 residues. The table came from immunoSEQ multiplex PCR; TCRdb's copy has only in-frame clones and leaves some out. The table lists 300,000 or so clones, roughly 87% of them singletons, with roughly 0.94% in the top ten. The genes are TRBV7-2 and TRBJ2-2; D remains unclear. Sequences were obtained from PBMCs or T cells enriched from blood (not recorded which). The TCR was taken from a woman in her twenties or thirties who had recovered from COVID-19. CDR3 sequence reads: CAARPGTGELFF. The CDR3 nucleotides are TGTGCGGCGCGCCCGGGCACCGGGGAGCTGTTTTTT.